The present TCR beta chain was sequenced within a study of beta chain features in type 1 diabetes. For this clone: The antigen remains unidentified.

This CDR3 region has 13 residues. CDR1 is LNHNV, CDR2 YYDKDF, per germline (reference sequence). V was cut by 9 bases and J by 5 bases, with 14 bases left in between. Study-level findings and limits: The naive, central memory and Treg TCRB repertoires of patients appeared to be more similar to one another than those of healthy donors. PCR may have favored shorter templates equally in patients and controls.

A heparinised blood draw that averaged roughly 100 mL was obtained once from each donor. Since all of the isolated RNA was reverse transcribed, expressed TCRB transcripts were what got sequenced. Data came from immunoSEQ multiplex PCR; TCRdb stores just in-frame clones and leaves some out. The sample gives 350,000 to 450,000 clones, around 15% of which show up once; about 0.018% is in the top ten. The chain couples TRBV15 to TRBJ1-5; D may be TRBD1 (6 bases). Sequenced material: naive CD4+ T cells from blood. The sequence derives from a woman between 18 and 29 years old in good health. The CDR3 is CATGGGRYQPQHF. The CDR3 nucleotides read TGTGCCACGGGAGGGGGGCGCTATCAGCCCCAGCATTTT.